The clone carrying this T cell receptor beta chain was seen a few times. Its specificity is not known. This entry belongs to a study of tumor and adjacent non-tumor tissue in lung cancer. The overall study: Samples averaged around 4.2 million productive TCRbeta reads each.

Germline V gene lookup returns CDR1 SGHRS and CDR2 YFSETQ. The CDR3 spans 20 residues. V lost 3 bases, J lost 0 bases, and 15 bases stayed unmatched. Whole-study findings and limits: Higher tumor TCR diversity was associated with shorter survival.

A modified ARM-PCR protocol with three rounds of nested PCR amplified TCRbeta. TCRdb used MiXCR to reprocess the multiplex PCR reads, holding one entry per CDR3 protein. This sample has approximately 120,000 distinct CDR3 sequences, with 60% to 80% found just once. No cell sorting was done before RNA was extracted from the tissue. This non-tumor lung sample came from over 3 cm beyond the tumor edge. Sample: distant non-tumor lung tissue. This sequence was found in a man aged 60 to 69 with non-small cell lung cancer. V usage is TRBV5-1 and J usage is TRBJ2-6; TRBD1 matches at 7 bases. CDR3 in DNA: TGCGCCAGCAGCTGGGGGCCGACAGGGATCCCCTCCTCTGGGGCCAACGTCCTGACTTTC. Amino acids: CASSWGPTGIPSSGANVLTF.